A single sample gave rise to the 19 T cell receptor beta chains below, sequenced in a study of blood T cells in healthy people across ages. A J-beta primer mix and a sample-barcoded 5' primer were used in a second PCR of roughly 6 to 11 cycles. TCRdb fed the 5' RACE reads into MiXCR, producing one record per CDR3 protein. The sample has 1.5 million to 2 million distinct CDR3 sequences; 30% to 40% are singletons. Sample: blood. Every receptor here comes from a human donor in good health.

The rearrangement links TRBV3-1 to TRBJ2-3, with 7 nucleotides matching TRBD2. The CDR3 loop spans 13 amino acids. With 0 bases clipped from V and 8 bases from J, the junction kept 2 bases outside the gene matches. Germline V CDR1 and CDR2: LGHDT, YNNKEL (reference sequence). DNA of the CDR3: TGTGCCAGCAGCCAAGATTGGGAGGGTACGCAGTATTTT. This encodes CASSQDWEGTQYF.

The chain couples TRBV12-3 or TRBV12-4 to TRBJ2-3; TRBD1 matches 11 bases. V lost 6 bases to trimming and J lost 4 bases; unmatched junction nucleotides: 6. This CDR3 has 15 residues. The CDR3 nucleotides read TGTGCCAGCAGCCGGACAGGGGGCTTCGCAGATACGCAGTATTTT. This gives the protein CASSRTGGFADTQYF.

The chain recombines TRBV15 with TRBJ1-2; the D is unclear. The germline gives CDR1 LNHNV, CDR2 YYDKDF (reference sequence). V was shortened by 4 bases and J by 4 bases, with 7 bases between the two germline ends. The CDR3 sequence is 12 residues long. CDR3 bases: TGTGCCACCAGCACCGATTTCTATGGCTACACCTTC. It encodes CATSTDFYGYTF.

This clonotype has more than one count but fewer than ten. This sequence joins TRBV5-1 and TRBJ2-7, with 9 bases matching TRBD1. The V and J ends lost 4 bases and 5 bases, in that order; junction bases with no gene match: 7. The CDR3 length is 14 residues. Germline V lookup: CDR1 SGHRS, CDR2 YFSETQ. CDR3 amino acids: CASSMAQGADEQYF. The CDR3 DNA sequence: TGCGCCAGCAGCATGGCACAGGGGGCTGACGAGCAGTACTTC.

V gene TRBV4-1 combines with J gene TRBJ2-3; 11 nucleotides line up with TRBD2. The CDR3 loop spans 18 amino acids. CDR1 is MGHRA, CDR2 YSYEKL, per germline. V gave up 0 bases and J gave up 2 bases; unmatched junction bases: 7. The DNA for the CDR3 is TGCGCCAGCAGCCAAGAAGGTAGCGGGGGGGGAGACACAGATACGCAGTATTTT. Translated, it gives CASSQEGSGGGDTDTQYF.

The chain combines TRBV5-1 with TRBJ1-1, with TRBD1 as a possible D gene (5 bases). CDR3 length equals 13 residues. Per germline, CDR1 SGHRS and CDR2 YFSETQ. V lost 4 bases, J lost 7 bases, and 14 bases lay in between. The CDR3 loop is CASSLRVRSEAFF. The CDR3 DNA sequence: TGCGCCAGCAGCCTCAGGGTTAGGAGTGAAGCTTTCTTT.

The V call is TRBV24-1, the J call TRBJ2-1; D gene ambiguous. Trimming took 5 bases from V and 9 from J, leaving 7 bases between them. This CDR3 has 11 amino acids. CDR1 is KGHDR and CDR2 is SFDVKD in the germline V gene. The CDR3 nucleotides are TGTGCCACCAGTGTGGGTGGTGAGCAGTTCTTC. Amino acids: CATSVGGEQFF.

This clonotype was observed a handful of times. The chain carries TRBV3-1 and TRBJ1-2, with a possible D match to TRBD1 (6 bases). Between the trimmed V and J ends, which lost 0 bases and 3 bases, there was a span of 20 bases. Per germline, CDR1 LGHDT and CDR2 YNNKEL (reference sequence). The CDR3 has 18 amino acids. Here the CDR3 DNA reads TGTGCCAGCAGCCAAGAATGGGGAGTCGCAGGGGATCACTATGGCTACACCTTC. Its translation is CASSQEWGVAGDHYGYTF.

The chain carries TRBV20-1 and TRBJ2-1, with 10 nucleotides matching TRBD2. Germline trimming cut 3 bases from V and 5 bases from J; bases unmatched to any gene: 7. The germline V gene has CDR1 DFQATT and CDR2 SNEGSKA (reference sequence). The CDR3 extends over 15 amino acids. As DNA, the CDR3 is TGCAGTGCTAGGTCTCTAACTAGCGGGGACAATGAGCAGTTCTTC. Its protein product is CSARSLTSGDNEQFF.

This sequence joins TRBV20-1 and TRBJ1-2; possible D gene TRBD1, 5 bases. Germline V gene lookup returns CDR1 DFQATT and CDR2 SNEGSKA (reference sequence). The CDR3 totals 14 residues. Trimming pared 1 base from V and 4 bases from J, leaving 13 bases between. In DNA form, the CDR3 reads TGCAGTGCTAGAGTACCCCGGGACTTCTATGGCTACACCTTC. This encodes CSARVPRDFYGYTF.

DNA for the CDR3: TGCGCCAGCAGCCAAGGGGGACAGGGGTACCGCGCGAACACCGGGGAGCTGTTTTTT. It encodes CASSQGGQGYRANTGELFF. The V call is TRBV4-1, the J call TRBJ2-2; TRBD1 agrees at 10 bases. The CDR3 runs to 19 residues. Germline lookup yields CDR1 MGHRA and CDR2 YSYEKL. The V and J ends lost 1 base and 0 bases, in that order; junction bases with no gene match: 8.

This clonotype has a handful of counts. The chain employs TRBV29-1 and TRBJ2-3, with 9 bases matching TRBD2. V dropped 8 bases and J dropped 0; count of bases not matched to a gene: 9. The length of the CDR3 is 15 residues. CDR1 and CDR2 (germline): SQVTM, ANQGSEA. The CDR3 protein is CSTAGTSTSTDTQYF. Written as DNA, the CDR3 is TGCAGCACCGCCGGGACTAGCACCAGCACAGATACGCAGTATTTT.

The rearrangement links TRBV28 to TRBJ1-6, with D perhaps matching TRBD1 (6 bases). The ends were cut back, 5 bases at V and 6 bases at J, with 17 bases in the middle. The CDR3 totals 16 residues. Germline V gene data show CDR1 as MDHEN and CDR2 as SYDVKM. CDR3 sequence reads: CASSPVRGNRNSPLHF. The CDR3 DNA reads TGTGCCAGCAGTCCCGTAAGGGGGAATCGTAATTCACCCCTCCACTTT.

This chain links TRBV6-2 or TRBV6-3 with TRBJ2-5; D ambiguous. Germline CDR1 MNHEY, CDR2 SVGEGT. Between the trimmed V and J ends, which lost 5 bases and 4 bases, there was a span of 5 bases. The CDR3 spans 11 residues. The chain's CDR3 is CASSRTETQYF. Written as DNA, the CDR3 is TGTGCCAGCAGTAGAACAGAGACCCAGTACTTC.

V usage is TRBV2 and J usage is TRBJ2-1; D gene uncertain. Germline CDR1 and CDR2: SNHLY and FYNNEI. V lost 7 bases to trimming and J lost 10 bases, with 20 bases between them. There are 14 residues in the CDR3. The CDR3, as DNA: TGTGCCAGCAAGGTCGCCTTACGTTCCTACGAGCAGTTCTTC. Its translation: CASKVALRSYEQFF.

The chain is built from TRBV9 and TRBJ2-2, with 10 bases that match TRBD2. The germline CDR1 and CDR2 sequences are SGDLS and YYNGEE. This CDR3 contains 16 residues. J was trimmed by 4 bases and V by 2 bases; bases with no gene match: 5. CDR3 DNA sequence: TGTGCCAGCAGCGTCTCAGCGGGGGGGCTCACCGGGGAGCTGTTTTTT. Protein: CASSVSAGGLTGELFF. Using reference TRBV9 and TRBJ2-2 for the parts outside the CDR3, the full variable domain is DSGVTQTPKHLITATGQRVTLRCSPRSGDLSVYWYQQSLDQGLQFLIQYYNGEERAKGNILERFSAQQFPDLHSELNLSSLELGDSALYFCASSVSAGGLTGELFFGEGSRLTVL.

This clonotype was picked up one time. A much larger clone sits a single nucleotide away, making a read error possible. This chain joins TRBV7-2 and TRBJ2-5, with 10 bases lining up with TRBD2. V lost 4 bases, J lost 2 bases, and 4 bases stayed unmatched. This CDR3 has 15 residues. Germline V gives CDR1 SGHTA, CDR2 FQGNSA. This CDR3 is CASSSNSGGQETQYF. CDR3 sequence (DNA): TGTGCCAGCAGCTCGAATAGCGGGGGGCAAGAGACCCAGTACTTC. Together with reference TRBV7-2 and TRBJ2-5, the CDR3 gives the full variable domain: GAGVSQSPSNKVTEKGKDVELRCDPISGHTALYWYRQSLGQGLEFLIYFQGNSAPDKSGLPSDRFSAERTGGSVSTLTIQRTQQEDSAVYLCASSSNSGGQETQYFGPGTRLLVL.

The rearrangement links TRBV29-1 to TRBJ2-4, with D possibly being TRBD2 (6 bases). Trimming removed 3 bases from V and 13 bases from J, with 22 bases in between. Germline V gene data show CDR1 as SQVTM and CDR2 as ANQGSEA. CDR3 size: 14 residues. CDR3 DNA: TGCAGCGTTGAGGGACTGCGCTCCTACAATGAGCAGTACTTC. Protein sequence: CSVEGLRSYNEQYF. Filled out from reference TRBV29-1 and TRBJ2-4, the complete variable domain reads SAVISQKPSRDICQRGTSLTIQCQVDSQVTMMFWYRQQPGQSLTLIATANQGSEATYESGFVIDKFPISRPNLTFSTLTVSNMSPEDSSIYLCSVEGLRSYNEQYFGAGTRLSVL.

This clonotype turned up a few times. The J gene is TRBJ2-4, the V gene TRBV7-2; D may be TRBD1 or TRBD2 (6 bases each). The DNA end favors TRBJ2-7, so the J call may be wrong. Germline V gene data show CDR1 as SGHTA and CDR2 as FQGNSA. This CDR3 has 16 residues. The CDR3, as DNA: TGTGCCAGCAGCTTAGCGGGGGGCGCCTCGTCCTACGAGCAGTACTTC. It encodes CASSLAGGASSYEQYF.